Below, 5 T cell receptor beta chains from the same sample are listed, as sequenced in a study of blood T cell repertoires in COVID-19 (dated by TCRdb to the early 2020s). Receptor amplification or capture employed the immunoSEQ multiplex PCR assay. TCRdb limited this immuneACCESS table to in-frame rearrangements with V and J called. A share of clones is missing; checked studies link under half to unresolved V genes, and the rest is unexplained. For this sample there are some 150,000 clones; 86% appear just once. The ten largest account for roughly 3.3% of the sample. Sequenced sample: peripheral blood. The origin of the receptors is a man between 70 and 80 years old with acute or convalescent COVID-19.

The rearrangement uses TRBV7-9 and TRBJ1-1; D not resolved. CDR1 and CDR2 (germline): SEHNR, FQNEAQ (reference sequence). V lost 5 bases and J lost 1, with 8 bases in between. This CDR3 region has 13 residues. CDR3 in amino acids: CASSLRQNTEAFF. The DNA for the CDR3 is TGTGCCAGCAGCCTCCGACAGAACACTGAAGCTTTCTTT.

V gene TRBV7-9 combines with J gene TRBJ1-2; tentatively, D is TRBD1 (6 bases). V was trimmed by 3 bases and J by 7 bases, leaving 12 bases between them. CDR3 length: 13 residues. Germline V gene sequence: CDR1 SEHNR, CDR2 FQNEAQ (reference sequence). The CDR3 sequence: CASSLQGSSGYTF. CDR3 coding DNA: TGTGCCAGCAGCTTGCAGGGGAGCTCTGGCTACACCTTC.

As DNA, the CDR3 is TGTGCCAGCTCAGCGCCGGGACAGAGGTACGAGCAGTACTTC. Amino acids: CASSAPGQRYEQYF. The chain joins TRBV18 to TRBJ2-7; 7 nucleotides match TRBD1. Germline V CDR1 and CDR2: KGHSH, LQKENI. After removal of 5 bases from V and 4 bases from J, the junction contained 8 bases not matched to a gene. This CDR3 comprises 14 residues.

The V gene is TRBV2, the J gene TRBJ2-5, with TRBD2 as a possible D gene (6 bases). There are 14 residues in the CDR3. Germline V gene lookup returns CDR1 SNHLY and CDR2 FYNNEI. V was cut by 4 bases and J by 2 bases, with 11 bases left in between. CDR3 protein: CASSVSRGQETQYF. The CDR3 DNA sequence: TGTGCCAGCAGTGTATCCCGGGGGCAAGAGACCCAGTACTTC. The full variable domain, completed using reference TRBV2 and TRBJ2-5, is EPEVTQTPSHQVTQMGQEVILRCVPISNHLYFYWYRQILGQKVEFLVSFYNNEISEKSEIFDDQFSVERPDGSNFTLKIRSTKLEDSAMYFCASSVSRGQETQYFGPGTRLLVL.

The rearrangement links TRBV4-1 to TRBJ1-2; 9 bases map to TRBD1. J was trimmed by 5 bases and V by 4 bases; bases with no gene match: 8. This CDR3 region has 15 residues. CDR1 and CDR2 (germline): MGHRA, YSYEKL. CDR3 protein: CASSRAGQGTYGYTF. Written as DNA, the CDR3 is TGCGCCAGCAGCCGTGCCGGACAGGGGACATATGGCTACACCTTC.